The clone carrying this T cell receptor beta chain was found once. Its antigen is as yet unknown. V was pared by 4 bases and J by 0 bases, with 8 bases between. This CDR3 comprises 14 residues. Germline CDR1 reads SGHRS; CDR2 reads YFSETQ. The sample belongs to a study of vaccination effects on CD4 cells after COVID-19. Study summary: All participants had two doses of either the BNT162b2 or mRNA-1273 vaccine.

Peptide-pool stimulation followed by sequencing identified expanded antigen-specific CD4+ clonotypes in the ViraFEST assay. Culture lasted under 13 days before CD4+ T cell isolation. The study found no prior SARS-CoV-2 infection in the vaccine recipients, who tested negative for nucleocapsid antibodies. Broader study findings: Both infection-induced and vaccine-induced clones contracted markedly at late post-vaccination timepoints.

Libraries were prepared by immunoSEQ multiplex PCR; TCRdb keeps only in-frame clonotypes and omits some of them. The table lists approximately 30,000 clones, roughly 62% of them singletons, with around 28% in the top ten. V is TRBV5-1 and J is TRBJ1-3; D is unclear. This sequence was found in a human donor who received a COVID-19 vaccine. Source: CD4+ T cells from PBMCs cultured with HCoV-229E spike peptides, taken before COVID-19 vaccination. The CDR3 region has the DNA TGCGCCAGCAGCCCGGACGGCTCTGGAAACACCATATATTTT. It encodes CASSPDGSGNTIYF.